This TCR beta chain comes out of a study of blood T cells in healthy people across ages. A sample-barcoded 5' primer and a J-beta primer mix were used in a second PCR of about 7 to 12 cycles. TCRdb re-called the 5' RACE reads through MiXCR, storing one row per CDR3 protein. The data show over 1,500,000 distinct CDR3 sequences, with around 42% seen just once and about 21% held by the top ten. Germline CDR1 reads KGHSH; CDR2 reads LQKENI. Deletions cut 3 bases from V and 1 base from J, with 17 bases between. CDR3 length: 17 residues. This sequence was found in a human donor in good health. The V gene is TRBV18, the J gene TRBJ2-3; tentative D call: TRBD1 (6 bases). Specimen: blood. The CDR3 nucleotides read TGTGCCAGCTCACCGAGGGGGTCTCCGGGTGGCACAGATACGCAGTATTTT. Protein sequence: CASSPRGSPGGTDTQYF. Looking up the rest from reference TRBV18 and TRBJ2-3 gives the full variable domain: NAGVMQNPRHLVRRRGQEARLRCSPMKGHSHVYWYRQLPEEGLKFMVYLQKENIIDESGMPKERFSAEFPKEGPSILRIQQVVRGDSAAYFCASSPRGSPGGTDTQYFGPGTRLTVL.